Below, 27 T cell receptor beta chains from the same sample are listed, as sequenced in a study of blood T cells in healthy people across ages. For the second PCR, which ran for roughly 6 to 11 cycles, a sample-barcoded 5' primer and a J-beta primer mix were used. In TCRdb, the 5' RACE reads were re-called with MiXCR into one record per CDR3 protein. The sample lists hundreds of thousands of distinct CDR3 sequences, roughly 50% occurring once. The specimen sequenced was blood. The source of these receptors is an older woman in good health.

The V call is TRBV15, the J call TRBJ2-5; 10 nucleotides line up with TRBD1. The CDR3 extends over 15 amino acids. Trimming removed 1 base from V and 1 base from J; junction bases left unmatched: 0. Germline CDR1 and CDR2: LNHNV and YYDKDF (reference sequence). CDR3 sequence (DNA): TGTGCCACCAGCAGAGGACAGGGGGCCCAAGAGACCCAGTACTTC. This sequence encodes CATSRGQGAQETQYF.

V gene TRBV12-3 or TRBV12-4 combines with J gene TRBJ1-1, with no clear D. CDR3 size: 14 residues. Trimming stripped 1 base from V and 11 bases from J, with 17 bases between. CDR3 region: CASSLDQDSQRAFF. The CDR3 DNA is TGTGCCAGCAGTTTAGATCAGGACTCCCAGCGGGCTTTCTTT.

V is TRBV6-5 and J is TRBJ2-1; 9 positions agree with TRBD1. Germline V gene sequence: CDR1 MNHEY, CDR2 SVGAGI. V shed 3 bases and J 6 bases; nucleotides not matched to a gene: 9. CDR3 length: 16 residues. CDR3 in amino acids: CASSYKGDREANEQFF. The CDR3 region has the DNA TGTGCCAGCAGTTATAAGGGGGACAGGGAAGCCAATGAGCAGTTCTTC.

This clonotype was seen a handful of times. V and J are TRBV7-9 and TRBJ2-5; the match to TRBD1 covers 9 bases. Gene TRBJ2-7 matches the end of the DNA better, so the J call may be wrong. Germline V gives CDR1 SEHNR, CDR2 FQNEAQ (reference sequence). CDR3 length: 14 residues. As DNA, the CDR3 is TGTGCCAGCAGCCCGGGGACAGGGATCCTCGAGCAGTACTTC. This encodes CASSPGTGILEQYF.

The CDR3: CASSLGQFNTEAFF. The CDR3 DNA reads as TGTGCCAGCAGCTTGGGTCAGTTCAACACTGAAGCTTTCTTT. V usage is TRBV7-2 and J usage is TRBJ1-1, with D unresolved. The germline CDR1 and CDR2 sequences are SGHTA and FQGNSA. The CDR3 sequence is 14 residues long. Trimming took off 3 bases at V and 2 bases at J, with 10 bases between the two ends.

This chain uses TRBV6-5 with TRBJ2-7; D unresolved. The ends were cut back, 0 bases at V and 4 bases at J, with 13 bases in the middle. The CDR3 covers 15 residues. Germline V gives CDR1 MNHEY, CDR2 SVGAGI. The CDR3 is CASSYSGSRAYEQYF. CDR3 nucleotide sequence: TGTGCCAGCAGTTACTCGGGCAGCAGAGCTTACGAGCAGTACTTC.

The CDR3 sequence is CASSFLVGGPGVGKNIQYF. The CDR3 bases are TGTGCCAGCAGTTTCTTGGTGGGAGGGCCCGGGGTAGGCAAAAACATTCAGTACTTC. The V and J genes are TRBV12-3 or TRBV12-4 and TRBJ2-4, with 7 bases that match TRBD2. Trimming cost V 3 bases and J 3 bases; bases outside gene matches: 17. The CDR3 has 19 amino acids.

About this clonotype: The CDR3 does not close with the conserved phenylalanine or tryptophan, likely indicating a read error. The limits of the CDR3 on the DNA are not certain, so only TCRdb's listed CDR3 is given. The chain couples TRBV5-1 to TRBJ2-6. Germline CDR1 SGHRS, CDR2 YFSETQ. The CDR3 comprises 18 residues, both ends counted. The CDR3 sequence: CVSSSGVAGRTGANVLTI.

The chain is built from TRBV10-3 and TRBJ1-1; D remains unclear. With 5 bases removed from V and 5 bases from J, the gap between germline ends came to 9 bases. This CDR3 comprises 12 residues. Germline CDR1 ENHRY, CDR2 SYGVKD. The CDR3 DNA is TGTGCCATCAGTTTGCCCGGGACTGAAGCTTTCTTT. It codes for CAISLPGTEAFF.

The V and J genes are TRBV7-2 and TRBJ1-1; 7 bases are a match to TRBD1. The germline V gene has CDR1 SGHTA and CDR2 FQGNSA. The ends lost 5 bases at V and 9 bases at J; junction bases unmatched: 9. The CDR3 runs 13 residues. The CDR3 sequence is CASSPTLQGQAFF. For the CDR3, the DNA is TGTGCCAGCAGCCCAACATTACAGGGGCAAGCTTTCTTT.

As for this clonotype: The junction shows a germline mismatch at one end, possibly a read error. The chain recombines TRBV7-7 with TRBJ2-1; a weak D match, TRBD1 (5 bases). CDR3 length: 16 amino acids. Germline V gene data show CDR1 as SSHAT and CDR2 as FNYEAQ (reference sequence). CDR3 sequence reads: CASSLGVRVGADEQFF. The CDR3 region has the DNA TGTGCTAGCAGCTTAGGGGTTCGGGTAGGGGCTGATGAGCAGTTCTTC.

The chain carries TRBV5-6 and TRBJ2-5, with a weak D call TRBD2 (5 bases). Germline-derived CDR1 and CDR2 are SGHDT and YYEEEE. The CDR3 is 17 residues long. V was cut by 2 bases and J by 11 bases, with 28 bases left in between. The CDR3 is CASSFLITRQDDWEQYF. The CDR3 nucleotides read TGTGCCAGCAGCTTCTTAATTACTAGGCAGGATGATTGGGAGCAGTACTTC.

CDR3 DNA sequence: TGTGCCACCAGTGATGGACTAGCGGGAGTTAATGAGCAGTACTTC. It specifies CATSDGLAGVNEQYF. The V gene is TRBV24-1, the J gene TRBJ2-7, with 13 bases fitting TRBD2. The CDR3 is 15 residues long. The junction had 5 bases not matched to a gene; V was cut back by 3 bases and J by 7 bases. Germline V gene sequence: CDR1 KGHDR, CDR2 SFDVKD.

The V gene is TRBV11-2, the J gene TRBJ1-6, with D maybe TRBD1 (5 bases). Germline V CDR1 and CDR2: SGHAT, FQNNGV. V was trimmed by 5 bases and J by 5 bases, leaving 10 bases between them. The CDR3 extends over 14 amino acids. CDR3 protein: CASSRGADNSPLHF. The CDR3 DNA is TGTGCCAGCAGCAGAGGGGCGGATAATTCACCCCTCCACTTT.

This clonotype has just a few counts. The chain carries TRBV9 and TRBJ2-7, with D possibly being TRBD2 (6 bases). There are 13 residues in the CDR3. Trimming left V 1 base short and J 8 bases short, with 13 bases between. Germline values: CDR1 SGDLS, CDR2 YYNGEE. In nucleotides, the CDR3 is TGTGCCAGCAGCGTAACCGGGAGCATTAAGCAGTACTTC. It specifies CASSVTGSIKQYF.

The chain joins TRBV28 to TRBJ2-1, with 9 bases identical to TRBD2. The germline V gene encodes CDR1 MDHEN and CDR2 SYDVKM. V dropped 7 bases and J dropped 5; count of bases not matched to a gene: 9. This CDR3 comprises 15 residues. The CDR3: CASNSPGLAHNEQFF. DNA of the CDR3: TGTGCCAGCAACTCGCCGGGACTAGCTCACAATGAGCAGTTCTTC.

This clonotype has at least ten counts. This chain joins TRBV7-3 and TRBJ2-7, with a possible D match to TRBD1 (5 bases). The CDR3 spans 13 residues. Germline CDR1 reads SGHTA; CDR2 reads FQGTGA. V lost 4 bases to trimming and J lost 6 bases, with 13 bases between them. The CDR3 nucleotides are TGTGCCAGCAGCTCAATAGCAGGGTCCGAGCAGTACTTC. This gives the protein CASSSIAGSEQYF.

The genes are TRBV18 and TRBJ2-7, with 8 bases that match TRBD1. The CDR3 is 15 residues long. Losses at the gene ends were 4 bases for V and 0 bases for J; bases not matched to a gene: 5. Germline lookup yields CDR1 KGHSH and CDR2 LQKENI. CDR3 DNA sequence: TGTGCCAGCTCACTGGAGACAGGGGTCTCCTACGAGCAGTACTTC. Residues: CASSLETGVSYEQYF.

In this sample, this clonotype turned up once. The chain combines TRBV9 with TRBJ2-1, with TRBD1 as a possible D gene (6 bases). CDR3 size: 17 residues. The germline gives CDR1 SGDLS, CDR2 YYNGEE. Between the trimmed V and J ends, which lost 4 bases and 6 bases, there was a span of 23 bases. CDR3: CASSPSGTIGSLNEQFF. The CDR3 DNA reads as TGTGCCAGCAGCCCCTCCGGGACAATCGGATCTCTCAATGAGCAGTTCTTC.

This clonotype was seen only a few times. The V call is TRBV13, the J call TRBJ2-1; TRBD2 aligns across 9 bases. The junction had 13 bases not matched to a gene; V was cut back by 5 bases and J by 8 bases. The CDR3 covers 16 residues. Per germline, CDR1 PRHDT and CDR2 FYEKMQ (reference sequence). In DNA, the CDR3 is TGTGCCAGCAGCGATTCCGGCTCTAGCGGGATCGATGAGCAGTTCTTC. This gives the protein CASSDSGSSGIDEQFF.

V gene TRBV11-2 combines with J gene TRBJ2-3, with a possible D match to TRBD2 (6 bases). The V gene's germline CDR1 is SGHAT and CDR2 FQNNGV. Trimming removed 5 bases at V and 10 bases at J, with 13 bases between. The CDR3 sequence is 12 residues long. CDR3 sequence: CASSLTSFAQYF. The CDR3 DNA reads TGTGCCAGCAGCCTCACTAGCTTTGCGCAGTATTTT.

The rearrangement uses TRBV7-2 and TRBJ1-5, with no clear D. Deletions cut 1 base from V and 4 bases from J, with 11 bases between. The CDR3 length is 15 residues. In germline, CDR1 is SGHTA, CDR2 FQGNSA. The CDR3, as DNA: TGTGCCAGCAGCTTAGGTGGCTCGAATAATCAGCCCCAGCATTTT. Its protein is CASSLGGSNNQPQHF.

In regard to this clonotype: The junction departs from germline at one end; a sequencing error may be responsible. This sequence joins TRBV20-1 and TRBJ2-3, with 14 nucleotides matching TRBD2. The length of the CDR3 is 18 residues. Per the germline V gene, CDR1 is DFQATT and CDR2 is SNEGSKA (reference sequence). The CDR3 DNA sequence: TGCAGTGCTAGAGATCCCGGACTAGCGGGAGGCAGCACAGGTACGCAGTATTTT. Amino acid sequence: CSARDPGLAGGSTGTQYF.

V and J are TRBV4-2 and TRBJ2-7, with D tentatively TRBD2 (6 bases). The length of the CDR3 is 14 residues. Between the trimmed V and J ends, which lost 0 bases and 4 bases, there was a span of 10 bases. Germline V CDR1 and CDR2: LGHNA, YNFKEQ. The CDR3 DNA follows: TGTGCCAGCAGCCAAGATCCGGGAGTGTACGAGCAGTACTTC. This sequence encodes CASSQDPGVYEQYF.

The chain carries TRBV29-1 and TRBJ2-1; no clear D gene. Trimming stripped 4 bases from V and 0 bases from J, with 13 bases between. The CDR3 length is 15 residues. Germline CDR1 and CDR2: SQVTM and ANQGSEA. The CDR3: CSVGKDPSSYNEQFF. The CDR3 DNA follows: TGCAGCGTTGGGAAAGACCCGAGCTCCTACAATGAGCAGTTCTTC.

This clonotype was observed a few times. The rearrangement uses TRBV15 and TRBJ2-1, with D uncertain. Per the germline V gene, CDR1 is LNHNV and CDR2 is YYDKDF (reference sequence). This CDR3 is built from 14 residues. V lost 0 bases and J 9 bases, leaving 12 bases between the germline ends. This CDR3 reads CATSRDLLATEQFF. The CDR3 DNA is TGTGCCACCAGCAGAGATCTCTTAGCTACTGAGCAGTTCTTC.

This sequence joins TRBV7-3 and TRBJ2-3, with a tentative D call TRBD2 (6 bases). CDR3 length equals 14 residues. V lost 3 bases to trimming and J lost 4 bases, with 11 bases between them. Germline CDR1 is SGHTA and CDR2 is FQGTGA. The CDR3 DNA is TGTGCCAGCAGCTTCAGCGGGTGGGCAGATACGCAGTATTTT. The encoded protein is CASSFSGWADTQYF.